Listed here are 23 T cell receptor beta chains from one sample, sequenced in a study of post-analysis software for immune sequencing data (dated by TCRdb to about 2015). Library preparation was by PCR. These reads were obtained on an Illumina HiSeq 2500. To reduce PCR and sequencing biases, unique molecular identifiers were incorporated into the TCR beta cDNA libraries. TCRdb itself trimmed the public reads at Q25 with fastp, ran MiXCR and retained productive beta chains. One record per CDR3 amino acid sequence lists the most common genes and DNA. This sample lists 600,000 to 700,000 distinct CDR3 sequences; approximately 59% were detected once. The ten largest account for approximately 10% of the sample. These receptors have no known antigen. Paper-wide results and their limitations: Significantly higher frequencies in patients than in controls were found for roughly 5 TRBV segments, including TRBV5-6, TRBV5-1 and TRBV20-1.

Sequences were obtained from blood. These TCRs come from a girl aged 2-9 years with multiple sclerosis.

The rearrangement links TRBV11-2 to TRBJ2-3; D is uncertain. This CDR3 has 14 amino acids. Deletions cut 5 bases from V and 4 bases from J, with 13 bases between. The germline CDR1 and CDR2 sequences are SGHAT and FQNNGV. The chain's CDR3 is CASSRNPFADTQYF. The CDR3 region has the DNA TGTGCCAGCAGCCGGAACCCATTTGCAGATACGCAGTATTTT.

The genes are TRBV20-1 and TRBJ2-3, with D possibly TRBD1 on 6 matching bases. The germline gives CDR1 DFQATT, CDR2 SNEGSKA (reference sequence). The CDR3 runs to 14 residues. V was cut by 2 bases and J by 2 bases, with 11 bases left in between. CDR3 loop: CSARRDTATDTQYF. DNA of the CDR3: TGCAGTGCTAGACGGGACACCGCCACAGATACGCAGTATTTT.

This chain uses TRBV29-1 with TRBJ1-2; D unclear. Trimming shortened V by 0 bases and J by 13 bases, and 12 bases separated the two germline ends. Germline-derived CDR1 and CDR2 are SQVTM and ANQGSEA. This CDR3 has 11 residues. The CDR3 DNA follows: TGCAGCGTTGAAGATCCGGGTGCTCTCACCTTC. Amino acids: CSVEDPGALTF.

This chain uses TRBV7-2 with TRBJ1-5; 7 bases align to TRBD1. Germline V gives CDR1 SGHTA, CDR2 FQGNSA. The junction had 13 bases not matched to a gene; V was cut back by 5 bases and J by 6 bases. The length of the CDR3 is 16 residues. This chain's CDR3 is CASSLMTGTAGQPQHF. CDR3 in DNA: TGTGCCAGCAGCCTTATGACAGGGACGGCGGGTCAGCCCCAGCATTTT. The whole variable domain, remainder taken from reference TRBV7-2 and TRBJ1-5, is GAGVSQSPSNKVTEKGKDVELRCDPISGHTALYWYRQSLGQGLEFLIYFQGNSAPDKSGLPSDRFSAERTGGSVSTLTIQRTQQEDSAVYLCASSLMTGTAGQPQHFGDGTRLSIL.

The V gene is TRBV5-1, the J gene TRBJ1-5; tentatively, D is TRBD1 (5 bases). Germline lookup yields CDR1 SGHRS and CDR2 YFSETQ. V lost 4 bases, J lost 2 bases, and 10 bases lay in between. The CDR3 contains 14 residues. This CDR3 reads CASSPDSGNQPQHF. CDR3 bases: TGCGCCAGCAGCCCAGACAGTGGCAATCAGCCCCAGCATTTT.

The chain combines TRBV10-3 with TRBJ1-2; D unclear. Deletions cut 2 bases from V and 11 bases from J, with 12 bases between. CDR3 size: 12 residues. The germline CDR1 and CDR2 sequences are ENHRY and SYGVKD. The CDR3 here is CAISEGRTNYTF. CDR3 sequence (DNA): TGTGCCATCAGTGAGGGGAGAACTAATTACACCTTC.

As concerns this clonotype: The germline gene is not matched at one end of the junction; a read error may be the cause. The chain links TRBV6-5 to TRBJ2-1; 8 bases agree with TRBD2. Germline V lookup: CDR1 MNHEY, CDR2 SVGAGI. The CDR3 is made up of 15 amino acids. CDR3 region: CACSQGLDLYNEQFF. The CDR3 bases are TGTGCCTGCAGCCAGGGACTAGACCTCTACAATGAGCAGTTCTTC.

This chain joins TRBV7-2 and TRBJ2-7; TRBD2 might be the D (6 bases). Germline-derived CDR1 and CDR2 are SGHTA and FQGNSA. The length of the CDR3 is 16 residues. V lost 9 bases to trimming and J lost 0 bases, with 21 bases between them. CDR3 in amino acids: CASSRSRGKSSYEQYF. DNA of the CDR3: TGTGCCAGTTCTCGGAGCCGCGGGAAGAGCTCCTACGAGCAGTACTTC. The entire variable domain, with the rest obtained from reference TRBV7-2 and TRBJ2-7, is as follows: GAGVSQSPSNKVTEKGKDVELRCDPISGHTALYWYRQSLGQGLEFLIYFQGNSAPDKSGLPSDRFSAERTGGSVSTLTIQRTQQEDSAVYLCASSRSRGKSSYEQYFGPGTRLTVT.

This clonotype has a handful of counts. V and J are TRBV7-2 and TRBJ1-1, with D unclear. The germline CDR1 and CDR2 sequences are SGHTA and FQGNSA. The CDR3 length is 12 residues. The germline V and J ends were trimmed by 1 base and 9 bases, with 9 bases remaining between them. In DNA form, the CDR3 reads TGTGCCAGCAGCTTAGGGAGGGATCAAGCTTTCTTT. Protein: CASSLGRDQAFF.

The chain carries TRBV12-3 or TRBV12-4 and TRBJ1-1, with 7 bases identical to TRBD1. The junction had 8 bases not matched to a gene; V was cut back by 6 bases and J by 4 bases. CDR3 length: 14 amino acids. This CDR3 reads CASSIEGGGTEAFF. DNA of the CDR3: TGTGCCAGCAGCATTGAAGGGGGCGGCACTGAAGCTTTCTTT.

The chain joins TRBV12-3 or TRBV12-4 to TRBJ2-1; TRBD2 matches at 9 bases. The junction had 12 bases not matched to a gene; V was cut back by 5 bases and J by 10 bases. This CDR3 has 15 amino acids. The CDR3 here is CASSPGVAGDGEQFF. DNA of the CDR3: TGTGCCAGCAGTCCCGGGGTAGCGGGGGACGGAGAGCAGTTCTTC.

This sequence joins TRBV11-1 and TRBJ2-3, with D perhaps matching TRBD2 (6 bases). The CDR3 extends over 16 amino acids. The V end was cut by 6 bases, the J end by 4 bases, with 20 bases between. Germline CDR1 is SGHAT and CDR2 is FQDESV (reference sequence). CDR3 sequence: CASSQERVPPPDTQYF. The CDR3 DNA follows: TGTGCCAGCAGTCAAGAGCGGGTCCCCCCCCCAGATACGCAGTATTTT.

This clonotype appeared a few times. The rearrangement uses TRBV5-6 and TRBJ2-5, with D possibly being TRBD2 (5 bases). The V end lost 0 bases, the J end lost 6 bases, and 12 bases lay between the germline ends. The CDR3 is 14 residues long. Germline CDR1 is SGHDT and CDR2 is YYEEEE. The CDR3 DNA reads TGTGCCAGCAGCTTGGTCGGGATGGCGAAGACCCAGTACTTC. Translating gives CASSLVGMAKTQYF.

V usage is TRBV7-2 and J usage is TRBJ2-7, with 8 bases fitting TRBD1. Trimming at V came to 3 bases and at J to 0 bases, leaving 4 bases not matched to a gene. CDR3 size: 15 residues. Germline CDR1 SGHTA, CDR2 FQGNSA. CDR3 protein: CASSLGQAGSYEQYF. In nucleotides, the CDR3 is TGTGCCAGCAGCTTGGGACAGGCCGGCTCCTACGAGCAGTACTTC. The variable domain in full, completed from reference TRBV7-2 and TRBJ2-7, reads GAGVSQSPSNKVTEKGKDVELRCDPISGHTALYWYRQSLGQGLEFLIYFQGNSAPDKSGLPSDRFSAERTGGSVSTLTIQRTQQEDSAVYLCASSLGQAGSYEQYFGPGTRLTVT.

The chain has TRBV12-3 or TRBV12-4 and TRBJ2-1, with 8 bases that match TRBD2. The CDR3 runs 17 residues. With 4 bases clipped from V and 2 bases from J, the junction kept 10 bases outside the gene matches. The CDR3 here is CASSSSSAGGAYNEQFF. In nucleotides, the CDR3 is TGTGCCAGCAGTTCCTCGTCGGCGGGGGGTGCCTACAATGAGCAGTTCTTC.

This clonotype came up once. V gene TRBV4-1 combines with J gene TRBJ2-1; TRBD1 is a possible D gene (5 bases). Germline assignment: CDR1 MGHRA and CDR2 YSYEKL. Trimming took 3 bases from V and 7 from J, leaving 19 bases between them. The CDR3 spans 16 residues. Here the CDR3 DNA reads TGCGCCAGCAGCCATGCCGACAGAATCTACGCGAATGAGCAGTTCTTC. It encodes CASSHADRIYANEQFF.

The V and J genes are TRBV10-2 and TRBJ2-5, with D perhaps matching TRBD2 (7 bases). The germline V and J ends were trimmed by 10 bases and 0 bases, with 15 bases remaining between them. Germline CDR1 is WSHSY and CDR2 is SAAADI. This CDR3 has 14 amino acids. The CDR3 reads CATRGGEYQETQYF. CDR3 DNA: TGCGCCACCAGGGGAGGGGAGTACCAAGAGACCCAGTACTTC.

This sequence joins TRBV5-1 and TRBJ2-3, with 9 bases aligning to TRBD1. The germline CDR1 and CDR2 sequences are SGHRS and YFSETQ. The CDR3 contains 18 residues. J was trimmed by 2 bases and V by 3 bases; bases with no gene match: 13. The CDR3 sequence is CASSSYPWTGVPTDTQYF. CDR3 bases: TGCGCCAGCAGCTCTTACCCGTGGACAGGGGTACCCACAGATACGCAGTATTTT.

The chain employs TRBV4-2 and TRBJ2-1, with 12 positions matching TRBD2. Germline CDR1 and CDR2: LGHNA and YNFKEQ. V was clipped by 4 bases and J by 5 bases; unmatched bases: 9. This CDR3 has 17 amino acids. The CDR3 sequence is CASSPEGLAGPHNEQFF. The CDR3, as DNA: TGTGCCAGCAGCCCAGAAGGACTAGCGGGACCGCACAATGAGCAGTTCTTC.

This clonotype was seen a handful of times. At one end, the junction sequence differs from germline, possibly due to a read error. This chain links TRBV27 with TRBJ2-7; 10 bases line up with TRBD2. This CDR3 spans 18 amino acids. Per germline, CDR1 MNHEY and CDR2 SMNVEV (reference sequence). The CDR3, as DNA: TGTGCTAGCAGTTTGGAGCCTTTGGAGCGGGAGGGCCTCCACGAGCAGTACTTC. Translation: CASSLEPLEREGLHEQYF.

The rearrangement joins TRBV29-1 to TRBJ2-1; either TRBD1 or TRBD2 may supply D (5 bases each). V shed 3 bases and J shed 4 bases, with 22 bases lying between them. Per germline, CDR1 SQVTM and CDR2 ANQGSEA. This CDR3 comprises 17 residues. The CDR3 DNA sequence: TGCAGCGTTGAGGGGTGGTCAGAGGGGATAGGGTACAATGAGCAGTTCTTC. It translates to CSVEGWSEGIGYNEQFF.

This clonotype was recorded a few times. This chain connects TRBV5-1 to TRBJ1-2; TRBD1 agrees at 9 bases. CDR3 length: 14 residues. V trimming: 2 bases; J trimming: 8 bases; junction bases outside the gene matches: 7. Germline V CDR1 and CDR2: SGHRS, YFSETQ. CDR3 region: CASSFVQGAGGYTF. The DNA for the CDR3 is TGCGCCAGCAGCTTCGTACAGGGGGCAGGGGGCTACACCTTC.

As to this clonotype: It is unclear where the CDR3 begins or ends on the DNA, so no DNA is shown, and the CDR3 is as TCRdb lists it. This chain joins TRBV21-1 and TRBJ2-7. TRBV21-1 is a pseudogene locus. The CDR3 contains 16 residues when both ends are counted. CDR3 loop: CASSKVGIGTSYEQYF.